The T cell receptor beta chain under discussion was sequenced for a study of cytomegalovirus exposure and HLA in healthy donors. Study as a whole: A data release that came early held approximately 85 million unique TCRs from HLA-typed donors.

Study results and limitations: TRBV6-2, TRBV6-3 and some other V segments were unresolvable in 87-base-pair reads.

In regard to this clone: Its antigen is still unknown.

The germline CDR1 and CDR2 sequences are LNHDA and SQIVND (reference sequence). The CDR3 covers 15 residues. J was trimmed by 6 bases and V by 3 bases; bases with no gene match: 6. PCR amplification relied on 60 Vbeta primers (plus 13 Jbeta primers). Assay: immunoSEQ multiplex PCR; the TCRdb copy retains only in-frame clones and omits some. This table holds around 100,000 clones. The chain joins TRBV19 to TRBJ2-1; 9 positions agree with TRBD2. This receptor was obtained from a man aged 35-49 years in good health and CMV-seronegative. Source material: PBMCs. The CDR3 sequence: CASSIIAGVPNEQFF. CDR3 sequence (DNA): TGTGCCAGTAGTATTATAGCGGGAGTCCCCAATGAGCAGTTCTTC.